This passage covers 21 T cell receptor beta chains from one sample sequenced in a study of blood T cell repertoires in COVID-19. Clones were sequenced by immunoSEQ multiplex PCR, and TCRdb holds only the in-frame ones, with some missing. The sample includes 85,000 to 95,000 clones, around 87% seen only once; the top ten take 7% to 9%. Input material: peripheral blood. Source of these receptors: a human donor with acute or convalescent COVID-19. The donor label of this sample is uncertain.

The CDR3 DNA follows: TGTGCCAGCAGCCAGACAGGGGGTAATCAGCCCCAGCATTTT. Protein product: CASSQTGGNQPQHF. This sequence joins TRBV3-1 (or the pseudogene TRBV3-2) and TRBJ1-5; 9 bases match TRBD1. Germline values: CDR1 LGHDT, CDR2 YNNKEL (reference sequence). The CDR3 length is 14 residues. V gave up 3 bases and J gave up 4 bases; unmatched junction bases: 1.

The chain links TRBV7-9 to TRBJ1-5; TRBD1 aligns across 7 bases. Germline loops: CDR1 SEHNR, CDR2 FQNEAQ (reference sequence). This CDR3 contains 15 residues. V gave up 3 bases and J gave up 4 bases; unmatched junction bases: 6. CDR3 region: CASSLGTGVNQPQHF. Here the CDR3 DNA reads TGTGCCAGCAGCTTGGGAACAGGGGTAAATCAGCCCCAGCATTTT.

The chain has TRBV4-1 and TRBJ1-5; 9 bases agree with TRBD1. CDR1 is MGHRA and CDR2 is YSYEKL in the germline V gene. The CDR3 consists of 14 residues. The V segment lost 2 bases and the J segment 5 bases; nucleotides outside the gene matches: 1. This CDR3 reads CASSQRQGDQPQHF. CDR3 sequence (DNA): TGCGCCAGCAGCCAACGACAGGGGGATCAGCCCCAGCATTTT.

The V call is TRBV7-3, the J call TRBJ2-5, with D hard to call. The length of the CDR3 is 12 residues. The germline gives CDR1 SGHTA, CDR2 FQGTGA. The V and J ends lost 2 bases and 4 bases respectively, with 5 bases between them. DNA for the CDR3: TGTGCCAGCAGCTTACCAGGAGAGACCCAGTACTTC. Amino acids: CASSLPGETQYF.

The chain joins TRBV10-3 to TRBJ1-5; possible D gene TRBD1, 6 bases. The CDR3 loop spans 17 amino acids. The V end was cut by 0 bases, the J end by 3 bases, with 15 bases between. Germline loops: CDR1 ENHRY, CDR2 SYGVKD. The CDR3 loop reads CAISESPGGAPNQPQHF. Here the CDR3 DNA reads TGTGCCATCAGTGAGTCGCCGGGGGGGGCCCCCAATCAGCCCCAGCATTTT.

This chain connects TRBV7-9 to TRBJ2-7, with 8 bases lining up with TRBD1. V was clipped by 5 bases and J by 3 bases; unmatched bases: 9. The germline gives CDR1 SEHNR, CDR2 FQNEAQ (reference sequence). The CDR3 loop spans 15 amino acids. The CDR3 spells CASSRPQGANYEQYF. CDR3 sequence (DNA): TGTGCCAGCAGCAGACCGCAGGGGGCGAACTACGAGCAGTACTTC. Supplemented by reference TRBV7-9 and TRBJ2-7, the full variable domain reads DTGVSQNPRHKITKRGQNVTFRCDPISEHNRLYWYRQTLGQGPEFLTYFQNEAQLEKSRLLSDRFSAERPKGSFSTLEIQRTEQGDSAMYLCASSRPQGANYEQYFGPGTRLTVT.

The chain employs TRBV5-1 and TRBJ2-2; D is uncertain. Germline V gene data show CDR1 as SGHRS and CDR2 as YFSETQ. The CDR3 consists of 15 residues. The germline V and J ends were trimmed by 0 bases and 5 bases, with 11 bases remaining between them. The CDR3 is CASSLGRGKTGELFF. The DNA of the CDR3 is TGCGCCAGCAGCTTGGGTCGCGGAAAGACCGGGGAGCTGTTTTTT.

The chain has TRBV5-1 and TRBJ1-1; D may be TRBD1 (5 bases). CDR1 SGHRS and CDR2 YFSETQ come from the germline V gene. Trimming stripped 1 base from V and 1 base from J, with 11 bases between. This CDR3 comprises 15 residues. The CDR3 nucleotides read TGCGCCAGCAGCTTGTATAGGGGCTGGAACACTGAAGCTTTCTTT. Its protein product is CASSLYRGWNTEAFF.

The chain employs TRBV6-5 and TRBJ1-5; no clear D gene. Looked up from germline, CDR1 is MNHEY and CDR2 is SVGAGI. CDR3 length equals 13 residues. Deletions cut 0 bases from V and 7 bases from J, with 7 bases between. This CDR3 reads CASSYSGRQPQHF. CDR3 DNA sequence: TGTGCCAGCAGTTACTCGGGCAGACAGCCCCAGCATTTT.

J is TRBJ1-2 and V is TRBV5-4; TRBD1 matches at 8 bases. The CDR3 extends over 13 amino acids. The ends lost 5 bases at V and 6 bases at J; junction bases unmatched: 6. Germline values: CDR1 SGHNT, CDR2 YYREEE (reference sequence). The chain's CDR3 is CASRHQGANGYTF. The CDR3 DNA sequence: TGTGCCAGCAGACATCAGGGGGCTAATGGCTACACCTTC.

The chain combines TRBV11-2 with TRBJ1-1; no reliable D call. The CDR3 runs to 15 residues. V was clipped by 0 bases and J by 2 bases, with 10 bases between them. Germline values: CDR1 SGHAT, CDR2 FQNNGV. The CDR3: CASSLERRFNTEAFF. As DNA, the CDR3 is TGTGCCAGCAGCTTAGAGCGTAGATTTAACACTGAAGCTTTCTTT. The whole variable domain, filled in from reference TRBV11-2 and TRBJ1-1, reads EAGVAQSPRYKIIEKRQSVAFWCNPISGHATLYWYQQILGQGPKLLIQFQNNGVVDDSQLPKDRFSAERLKGVDSTLKIQPAKLEDSAVYLCASSLERRFNTEAFFGQGTRLTVV.

This clone was seen a handful of times. The chain has TRBV2 and TRBJ1-4; maybe TRBD1 (5 bases). V dropped 6 bases and J dropped 4 bases, with 12 bases sitting between them. Per the germline V gene, CDR1 is SNHLY and CDR2 is FYNNEI. The CDR3 consists of 14 residues. The CDR3 DNA is TGTGCCAGCAGGAGACAGTCCTTTAATGAAAAACTGTTTTTT. This translates into CASRRQSFNEKLFF.

J is TRBJ2-2 and V is TRBV14; 7 nucleotides match TRBD1. After removal of 4 bases from V and 1 base from J, the junction contained 18 bases not matched to a gene. The CDR3 is 20 amino acids. The germline gives CDR1 SGHDN, CDR2 FVKESK. The CDR3 loop reads CASSPWAHGPGQKNTGELFF. The CDR3 DNA reads TGTGCCAGCAGCCCCTGGGCACATGGTCCGGGACAGAAGAACACCGGGGAGCTGTTTTTT.

The J gene is TRBJ2-2, the V gene TRBV5-1; no firm D call. V lost 3 bases and J 7 bases, leaving 13 bases between the germline ends. CDR1 is SGHRS and CDR2 is YFSETQ in the germline V gene. The CDR3 is 14 amino acids. CDR3 coding DNA: TGCGCCAGCAGCTCCGTCTCATTTAGCGGGGAGCTGTTTTTT. Encoded protein: CASSSVSFSGELFF. The full variable domain, rest sourced from reference TRBV5-1 and TRBJ2-2, is KAGVTQTPRYLIKTRGQQVTLSCSPISGHRSVSWYQQTPGQGLQFLFEYFSETQRNKGNFPGRFSGRQFSNSRSEMNVSTLELGDSALYLCASSSVSFSGELFFGEGSRLTVL.

The chain couples TRBV29-1 to TRBJ2-5; D is undetermined. Germline lookup yields CDR1 SQVTM and CDR2 ANQGSEA. Trimming pared 3 bases from V and 5 bases from J, leaving 10 bases between. CDR3 length equals 12 residues. The chain's CDR3 is CSVEEQTETQYF. The CDR3 DNA sequence: TGCAGCGTTGAGGAACAGACGGAGACCCAGTACTTC.

The V and J genes are TRBV7-2 and TRBJ1-1; D is unclear. Germline CDR1 and CDR2: SGHTA and FQGNSA. CDR3 length: 15 amino acids. V was pared by 5 bases and J by 5 bases, with 18 bases between. Here the CDR3 reads CASSPRGGLMTEAFF. DNA of the CDR3: TGTGCCAGCAGCCCCCGCGGCGGTTTGATGACTGAAGCTTTCTTT.

The chain joins TRBV5-1 to TRBJ2-1, with D possibly matching TRBD2 (5 bases). The CDR3 sequence is 14 residues long. The V gene's germline CDR1 is SGHRS and CDR2 YFSETQ. Trimming left V 1 base short and J 6 bases short, with 11 bases between. The CDR3 sequence is CASSLPTISNEQFF. The CDR3 nucleotides read TGCGCCAGCAGCTTGCCGACTATAAGCAATGAGCAGTTCTTC.

V is TRBV28 and J is TRBJ1-5; the D gene is possibly TRBD1 (6 bases). The germline V and J ends were trimmed by 5 bases and 12 bases, with 23 bases remaining between them. Germline-derived CDR1 and CDR2 are MDHEN and SYDVKM. The CDR3 is 15 amino acids. The CDR3 sequence is CASSPFRDTHQGQHF. Written as DNA, the CDR3 is TGTGCCAGCAGTCCCTTCCGGGACACTCATCAGGGCCAGCATTTT.

The chain employs TRBV11-1 and TRBJ2-7, with TRBD2 identical over 10 bases. CDR3 length: 14 residues. The V gene's germline CDR1 is SGHAT and CDR2 FQDESV (reference sequence). Trimming removed 5 bases from V and 12 bases from J; junction bases left unmatched: 13. CDR3 nucleotide sequence: TGTGCCAGCAGCCCGCGATCTAGCGGGGGCGCGCCGTACTTC. This translates into CASSPRSSGGAPYF.

This clone was picked up one time. J is TRBJ2-7 and V is TRBV11-3, with D unresolved. The germline CDR1 and CDR2 sequences are SGHNT and YENEEA. This CDR3 has 19 amino acids. Trimming shortened V by 1 base and J by 5 bases, and 27 bases separated the two germline ends. CDR3: CASSLALFHPGVRSDEQYF. CDR3 nucleotides: TGTGCCAGCAGCTTAGCCCTTTTTCACCCGGGTGTCAGAAGCGACGAGCAGTACTTC. The whole variable domain, remainder taken from reference TRBV11-3 and TRBJ2-7, is EAGVVQSPRYKIIEKKQPVAFWCNPISGHNTLYWYLQNLGQGPELLIRYENEEAVDDSQLPKDRFSAERLKGVDSTLKIQPAELGDSAVYLCASSLALFHPGVRSDEQYFGPGTRLTVT.

The rearrangement uses TRBV28 and TRBJ1-1; 12 bases line up with TRBD1. V lost 3 bases, J lost 8 bases, and 4 bases stayed unmatched. Germline V CDR1 and CDR2: MDHEN, SYDVKM. The CDR3 contains 14 residues. The CDR3 sequence: CASSFGTGGREAFF. CDR3 sequence (DNA): TGTGCCAGCAGTTTTGGGACAGGGGGCCGGGAAGCTTTCTTT.